This TCR beta chain is drawn from a study of Ad26.COV2.S vaccination and SARS-CoV-2 variants. Overall study: Donor got 5x10^10 or 1x10^11 viral particles of Ad26.COV2.S.

Sequencing used immunoSEQ multiplex PCR; TCRdb keeps in-frame clones, though not all of them. The sample yields roughly 700,000 clones, around 92% seen once. The treatment: around 19 received Ad26.COV2.S at low or high dose, single or two shots; several received placebo; per-sample allocation not given. The samples were gathered on day 63 after the first injection of vaccine or placebo. The germline gives CDR1 KGHDR, CDR2 SFDVKD. V was cut by 4 bases and J by 3 bases, with 12 bases left in between. CDR3 length: 15 residues. The source was peripheral blood, collected in a trial of Ad26.COV2.S vaccine versus placebo. The sequence was obtained from a person between 18 and 65 years old who received the Ad26.COV2.S COVID-19 vaccine or a placebo. The V and J genes are TRBV24-1 and TRBJ2-1, with D tentatively TRBD2 (5 bases). CDR3 region: CATSDRRTYYNEQFF. CDR3 DNA sequence: TGTGCCACCAGTGACAGGAGGACCTACTACAATGAGCAGTTCTTC.